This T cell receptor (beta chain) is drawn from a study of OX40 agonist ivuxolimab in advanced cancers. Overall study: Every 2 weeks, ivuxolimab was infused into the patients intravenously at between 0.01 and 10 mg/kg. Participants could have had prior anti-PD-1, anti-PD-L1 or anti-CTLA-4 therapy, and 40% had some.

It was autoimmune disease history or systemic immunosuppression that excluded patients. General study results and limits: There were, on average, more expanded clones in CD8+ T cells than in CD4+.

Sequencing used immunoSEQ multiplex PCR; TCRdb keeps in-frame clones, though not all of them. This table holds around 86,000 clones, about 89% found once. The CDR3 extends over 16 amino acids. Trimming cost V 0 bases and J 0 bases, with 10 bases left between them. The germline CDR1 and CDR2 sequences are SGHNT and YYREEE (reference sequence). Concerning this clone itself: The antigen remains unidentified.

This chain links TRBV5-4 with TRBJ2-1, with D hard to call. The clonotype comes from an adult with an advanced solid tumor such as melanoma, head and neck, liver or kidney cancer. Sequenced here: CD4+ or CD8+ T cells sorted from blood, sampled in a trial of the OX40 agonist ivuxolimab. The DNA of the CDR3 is TGTGCCAGCAGCTTGGACTCGGAGAGCTCCTACAATGAGCAGTTCTTC. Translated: CASSLDSESSYNEQFF.